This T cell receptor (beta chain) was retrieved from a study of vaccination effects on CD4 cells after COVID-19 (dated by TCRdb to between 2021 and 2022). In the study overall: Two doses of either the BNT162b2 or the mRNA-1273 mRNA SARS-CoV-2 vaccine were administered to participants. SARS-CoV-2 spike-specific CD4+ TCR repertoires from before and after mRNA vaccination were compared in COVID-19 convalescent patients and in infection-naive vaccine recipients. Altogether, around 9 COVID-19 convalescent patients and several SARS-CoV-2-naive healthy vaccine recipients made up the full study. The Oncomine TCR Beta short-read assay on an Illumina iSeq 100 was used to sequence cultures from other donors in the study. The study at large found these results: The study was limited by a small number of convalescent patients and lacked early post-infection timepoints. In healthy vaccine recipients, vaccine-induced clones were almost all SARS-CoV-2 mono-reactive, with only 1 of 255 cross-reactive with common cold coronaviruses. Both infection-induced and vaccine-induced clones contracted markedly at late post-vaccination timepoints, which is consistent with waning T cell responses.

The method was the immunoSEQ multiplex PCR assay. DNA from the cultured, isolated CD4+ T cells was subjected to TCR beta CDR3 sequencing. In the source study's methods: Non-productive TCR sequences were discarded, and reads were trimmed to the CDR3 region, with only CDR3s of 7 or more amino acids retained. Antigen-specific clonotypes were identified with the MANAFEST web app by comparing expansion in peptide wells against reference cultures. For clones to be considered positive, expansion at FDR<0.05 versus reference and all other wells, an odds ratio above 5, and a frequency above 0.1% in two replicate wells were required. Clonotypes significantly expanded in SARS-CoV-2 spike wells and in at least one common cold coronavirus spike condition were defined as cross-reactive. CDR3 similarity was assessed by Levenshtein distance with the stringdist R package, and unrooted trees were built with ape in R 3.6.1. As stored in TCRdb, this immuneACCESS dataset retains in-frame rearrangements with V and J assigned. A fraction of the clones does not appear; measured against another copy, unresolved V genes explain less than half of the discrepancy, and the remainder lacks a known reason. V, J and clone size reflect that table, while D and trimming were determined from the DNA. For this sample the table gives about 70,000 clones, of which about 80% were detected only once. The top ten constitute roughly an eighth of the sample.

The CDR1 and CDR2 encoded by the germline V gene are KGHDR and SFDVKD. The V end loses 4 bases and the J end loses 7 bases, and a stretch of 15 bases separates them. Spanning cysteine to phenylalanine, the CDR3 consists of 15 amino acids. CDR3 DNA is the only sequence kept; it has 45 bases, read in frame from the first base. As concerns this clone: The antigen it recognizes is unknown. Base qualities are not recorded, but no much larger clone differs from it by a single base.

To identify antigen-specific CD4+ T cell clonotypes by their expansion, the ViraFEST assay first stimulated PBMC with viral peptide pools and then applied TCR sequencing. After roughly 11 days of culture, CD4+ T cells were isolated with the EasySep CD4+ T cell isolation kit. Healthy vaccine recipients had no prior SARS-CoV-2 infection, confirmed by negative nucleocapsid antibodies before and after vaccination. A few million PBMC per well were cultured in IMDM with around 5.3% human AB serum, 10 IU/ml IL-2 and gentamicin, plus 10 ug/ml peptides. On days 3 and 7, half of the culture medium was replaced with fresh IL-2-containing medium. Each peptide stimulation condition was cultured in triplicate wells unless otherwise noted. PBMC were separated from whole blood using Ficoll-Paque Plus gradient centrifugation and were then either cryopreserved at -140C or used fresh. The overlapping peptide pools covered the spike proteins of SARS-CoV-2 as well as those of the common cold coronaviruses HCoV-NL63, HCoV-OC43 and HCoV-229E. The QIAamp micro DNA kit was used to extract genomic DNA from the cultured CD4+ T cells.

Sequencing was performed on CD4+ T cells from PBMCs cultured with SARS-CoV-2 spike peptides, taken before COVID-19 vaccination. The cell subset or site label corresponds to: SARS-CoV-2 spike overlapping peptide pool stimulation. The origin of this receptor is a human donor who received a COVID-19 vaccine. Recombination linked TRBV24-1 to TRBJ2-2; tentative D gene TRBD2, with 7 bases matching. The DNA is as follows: TGTGCCACCAGTGACCTAGGGGGGGACGGCGGGGAGCTGTTTTTT. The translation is CATSDLGGDGGELFF.